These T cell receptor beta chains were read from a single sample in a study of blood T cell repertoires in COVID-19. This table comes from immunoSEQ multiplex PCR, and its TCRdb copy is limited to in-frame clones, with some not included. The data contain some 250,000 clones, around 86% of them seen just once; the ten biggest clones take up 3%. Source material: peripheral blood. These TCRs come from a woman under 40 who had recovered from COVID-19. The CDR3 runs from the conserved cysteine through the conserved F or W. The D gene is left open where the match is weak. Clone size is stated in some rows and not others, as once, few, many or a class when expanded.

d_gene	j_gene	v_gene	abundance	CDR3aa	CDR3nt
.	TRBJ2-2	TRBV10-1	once	CASSGGSANTGELFF	TGCGCCAGCAGTGGTGGTAGCGCGAACACCGGGGAGCTGTTTTTT
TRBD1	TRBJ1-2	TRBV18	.	CASSRDRGGDGYTF	TGTGCCAGCTCCCGGGACAGGGGAGGAGATGGCTACACCTTC
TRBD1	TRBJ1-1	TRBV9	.	CASSVETGGLTEAFF	TGTGCCAGCAGCGTAGAGACAGGGGGCCTCACTGAAGCTTTCTTT
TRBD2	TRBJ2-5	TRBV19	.	CASSIRGLAGSYQETQYF	TGTGCCAGTAGTATAAGAGGACTAGCGGGGTCATACCAAGAGACCCAGTACTTC
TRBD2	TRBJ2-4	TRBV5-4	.	CASSLAGLAGGGTAKNIQYF	TGTGCCAGCAGCTTGGCCGGTTTAGCGGGGGGCGGGACAGCCAAAAACATTCAGTACTTC
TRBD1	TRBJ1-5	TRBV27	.	CASSLSQGAYNQPQHF	TGTGCCAGCAGTTTATCGCAGGGGGCATACAATCAGCCCCAGCATTTT
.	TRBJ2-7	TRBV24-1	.	CATRTDYTPYEQYF	TGTGCCACCAGAACCGACTATACCCCCTACGAGCAGTACTTC
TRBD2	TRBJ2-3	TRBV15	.	CATSRGGGGGTDTQYF	TGTGCCACCAGCAGAGGAGGTGGGGGGGGCACAGATACGCAGTATTTT
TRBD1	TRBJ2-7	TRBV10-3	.	CAIAQGSYEQYF	TGTGCCATCGCACAGGGGAGTTACGAGCAGTACTTC
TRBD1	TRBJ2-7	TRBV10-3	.	CAISVGTGTYEQYF	TGTGCCATCAGTGTGGGGACAGGGACCTACGAGCAGTACTTC
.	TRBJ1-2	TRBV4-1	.	CASSQEAGMGYGYTF	TGCGCCAGCAGCCAAGAAGCAGGGATGGGCTATGGCTACACCTTC
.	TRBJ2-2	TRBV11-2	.	CASSPGWRATNTGELFF	TGTGCCAGCAGCCCGGGATGGAGGGCTACGAACACCGGGGAGCTGTTTTTT
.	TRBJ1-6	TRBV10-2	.	CASSESEGSPLHF	TGCGCCAGCAGTGAGTCTGAGGGTTCACCCCTCCACTTT
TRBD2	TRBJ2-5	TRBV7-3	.	CASSRTSGGAWETQYF	TGTGCCAGCAGCCGCACTAGCGGGGGGGCCTGGGAGACCCAGTACTTC
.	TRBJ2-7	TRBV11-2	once	CASSSYRTGGPNEQYF	TGTGCCAGCAGCTCCTACCGAACCGGGGGGCCAAACGAGCAGTACTTC
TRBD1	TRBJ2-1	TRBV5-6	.	CASSLGDSDNEQFF	TGTGCCAGCAGCTTAGGGGACAGTGACAATGAGCAGTTCTTC
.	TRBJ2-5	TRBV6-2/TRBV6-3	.	CASSYSRIWSQETQYF	TGTGCCAGCAGTTACTCGAGGATATGGAGCCAAGAGACCCAGTACTTC
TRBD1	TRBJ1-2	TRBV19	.	CASSMGQVHF	TGTGCCAGTAGTATGGGACAGGTTCACTTC
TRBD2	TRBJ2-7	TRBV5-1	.	CASSLVSGGYEQYF	TGCGCCAGCAGCTTGGTTAGCGGGGGATACGAGCAGTACTTC
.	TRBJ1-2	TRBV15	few	CATSSDNQGWYGYTF	TGTGCCACCAGCAGTGATAACCAGGGGTGGTATGGCTACACCTTC
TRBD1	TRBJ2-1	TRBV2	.	CASKDRVSGHEQFF	TGTGCCAGCAAGGACAGGGTTAGCGGCCATGAGCAGTTCTTC
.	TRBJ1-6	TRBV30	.	CAWRSTLWSPLHF	TGTGCCTGGAGGAGCACGCTGTGGTCACCCCTCCACTTT
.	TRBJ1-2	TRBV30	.	CALNPGLSWGYTF	TGTGCCTTGAACCCAGGACTTTCGTGGGGCTACACCTTC
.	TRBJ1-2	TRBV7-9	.	CASSSSNGGDNYGYTF	TGTGCCAGCAGCTCCTCAAATGGGGGGGACAACTATGGCTACACCTTC
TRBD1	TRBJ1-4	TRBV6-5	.	CASSYLTGVEKLFF	TGTGCCAGCAGTTACTTAACAGGGGTAGAAAAACTGTTTTTT
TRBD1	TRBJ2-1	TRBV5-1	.	CASSPGDRGNEQFF	TGCGCCAGCAGCCCCGGAGACAGGGGTAATGAGCAGTTCTTC
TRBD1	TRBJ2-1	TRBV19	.	CASRGGQVLGDEQFF	TGTGCCAGTAGAGGGGGACAGGTCCTCGGGGATGAGCAGTTCTTC
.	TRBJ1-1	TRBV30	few	CAWNRDSTEAFF	TGTGCCTGGAACCGCGACAGCACCGAAGCTTTCTTT
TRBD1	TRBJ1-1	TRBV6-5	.	CASSIADRGFTEAFF	TGTGCCAGCAGTATAGCGGACAGGGGTTTTACTGAAGCTTTCTTT
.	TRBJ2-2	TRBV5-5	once	CASSLTWGVAGELFF	TGTGCCAGCAGCTTAACCTGGGGGGTAGCCGGGGAGCTGTTTTTT
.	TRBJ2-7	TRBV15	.	CATSSASGGRERDNYEQYF	TGTGCCACCAGCTCCGCGTCCGGGGGGCGTGAGAGGGATAACTACGAGCAGTACTTC
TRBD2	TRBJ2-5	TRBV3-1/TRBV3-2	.	CASSQTGLAQETQYF	TGTGCCAGCAGCCAGACGGGACTAGCACAAGAGACCCAGTACTTC
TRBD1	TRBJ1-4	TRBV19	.	CASSIDGQGLNEKLFF	TGTGCCAGTAGTATCGACGGACAGGGACTTAATGAAAAACTGTTTTTT
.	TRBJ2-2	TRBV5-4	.	CASSSRLRQLKNTGELFF	TGTGCCAGCAGCTCCCGCCTGAGACAGTTGAAGAACACCGGGGAGCTGTTTTTT